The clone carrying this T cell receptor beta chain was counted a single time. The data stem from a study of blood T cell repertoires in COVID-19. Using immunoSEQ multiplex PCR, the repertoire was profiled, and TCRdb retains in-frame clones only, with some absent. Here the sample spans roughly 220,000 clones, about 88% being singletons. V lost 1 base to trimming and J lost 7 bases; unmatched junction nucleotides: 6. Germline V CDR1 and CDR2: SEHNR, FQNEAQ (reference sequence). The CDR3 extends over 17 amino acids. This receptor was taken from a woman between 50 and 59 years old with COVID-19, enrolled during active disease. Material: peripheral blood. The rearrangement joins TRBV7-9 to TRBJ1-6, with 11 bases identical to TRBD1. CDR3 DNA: TGTGCCAGCAGCTTAGGAACCGGGACAGGGGGAAATTCACCCCTCCACTTT. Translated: CASSLGTGTGGNSPLHF.